A selection of T cell receptor beta chains follows, all from one sample in a study of human T cells and chemical hapten exposure. TCRdb reanalysed the RACE reads using MiXCR and keeps one entry per CDR3 protein. The sample records around 99,000 distinct CDR3 sequences, about an eighth being singletons. Sequencing used whole blood, obtained in connection with sensitization to the hapten diphenylcyclopropenone (DPC). Receptors originate from a woman between 40 and 55 years old with alopecia areata. Some clones in this sample may be carry-over from other donors' samples. The conserved cysteine and the conserved F or W are not part of the CDR3 here. Each record gives: V gene, CDR3 protein.

v_gene: TRBV4-3; CDR3aa: ASSQGVGRTGELF
v_gene: TRBV5-4; CDR3aa: ASSRDRETQY
v_gene: TRBV28; CDR3aa: ASSLYEKLF
v_gene: TRBV12-3/TRBV12-4; CDR3aa: ASRPEGGGEQF
v_gene: TRBV5-1; CDR3aa: ASSPVEDFSYNSPLH
v_gene: TRBV11-2; CDR3aa: ASSLSHLYEQY
v_gene: TRBV11-2; CDR3aa: ASSRNLDEQF
v_gene: TRBV4-3; CDR3aa: ASSLRDEQY
v_gene: TRBV6-5; CDR3aa: ASSAGLVEQY
v_gene: TRBV18; CDR3aa: ASSLVDSTGGSNIQY
v_gene: TRBV29-1; CDR3aa: SVEGGGSYEQY
v_gene: TRBV5-4; CDR3aa: ASSFDAEQF